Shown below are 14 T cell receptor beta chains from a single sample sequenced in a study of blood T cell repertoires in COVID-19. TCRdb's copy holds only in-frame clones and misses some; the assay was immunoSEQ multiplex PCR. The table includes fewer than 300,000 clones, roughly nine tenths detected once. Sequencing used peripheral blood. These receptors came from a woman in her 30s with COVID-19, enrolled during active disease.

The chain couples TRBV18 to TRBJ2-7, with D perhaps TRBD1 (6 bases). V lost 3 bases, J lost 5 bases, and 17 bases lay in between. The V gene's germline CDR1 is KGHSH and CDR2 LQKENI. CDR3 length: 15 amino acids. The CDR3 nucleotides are TGTGCCAGCTCACCCAACAGGGACGTCGTCCACGAGCAGTACTTC. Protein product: CASSPNRDVVHEQYF.

CDR3 bases: TGTGCCAGCTCACCCCTCGACAGGGGGGCCGGTTCACCCCTCCACTTT. Translation gives CASSPLDRGAGSPLHF. The chain recombines TRBV18 with TRBJ1-6; 9 bases are shared with TRBD1. The germline gives CDR1 KGHSH, CDR2 LQKENI. V lost 3 bases and J lost 9; bases outside the gene matches: 9. The CDR3 totals 16 residues.

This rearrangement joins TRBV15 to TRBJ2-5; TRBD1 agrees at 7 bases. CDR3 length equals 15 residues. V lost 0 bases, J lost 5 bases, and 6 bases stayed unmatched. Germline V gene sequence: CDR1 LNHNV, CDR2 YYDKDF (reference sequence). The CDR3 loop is CATSRERGLGETQYF. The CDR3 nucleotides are TGTGCCACCAGCAGAGAGAGGGGGCTCGGGGAGACCCAGTACTTC.

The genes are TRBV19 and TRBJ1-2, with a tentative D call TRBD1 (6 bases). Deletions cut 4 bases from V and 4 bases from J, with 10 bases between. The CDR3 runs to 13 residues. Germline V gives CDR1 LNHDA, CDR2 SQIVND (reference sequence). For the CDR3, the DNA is TGTGCCAGTAGTACCACAGGGCTCTATGGCTACACCTTC. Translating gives CASSTTGLYGYTF.

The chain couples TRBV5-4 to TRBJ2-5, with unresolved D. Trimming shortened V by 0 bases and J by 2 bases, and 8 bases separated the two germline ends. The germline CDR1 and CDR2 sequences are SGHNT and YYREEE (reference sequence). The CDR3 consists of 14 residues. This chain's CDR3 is CASSLARQQETQYF. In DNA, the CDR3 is TGTGCCAGCAGCTTGGCACGTCAGCAAGAGACCCAGTACTTC.

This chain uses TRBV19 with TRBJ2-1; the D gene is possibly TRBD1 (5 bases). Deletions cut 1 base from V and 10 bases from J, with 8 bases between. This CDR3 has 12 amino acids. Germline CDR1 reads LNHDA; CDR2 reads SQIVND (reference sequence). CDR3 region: CASSIGGTEQFF. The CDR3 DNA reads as TGTGCCAGTAGTATAGGGGGCACAGAGCAGTTCTTC.

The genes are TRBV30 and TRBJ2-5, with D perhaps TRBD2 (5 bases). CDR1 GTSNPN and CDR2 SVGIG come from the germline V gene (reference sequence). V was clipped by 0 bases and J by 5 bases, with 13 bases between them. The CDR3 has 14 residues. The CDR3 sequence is CAWSVGFSGETQYF. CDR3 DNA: TGTGCCTGGAGTGTAGGTTTCAGCGGTGAGACCCAGTACTTC.

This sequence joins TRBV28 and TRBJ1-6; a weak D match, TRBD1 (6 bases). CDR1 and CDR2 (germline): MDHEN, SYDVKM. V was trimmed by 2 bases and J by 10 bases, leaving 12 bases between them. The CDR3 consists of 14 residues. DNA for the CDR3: TGTGCCAGCAGTTTAGGACGGGACACATCACCCCTCCACTTT. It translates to CASSLGRDTSPLHF.

This CDR3 reads CASSASEGNDYYTDTQYF. In DNA, the CDR3 is TGTGCCAGCAGTGCGTCAGAAGGAAACGACTACTACACAGATACGCAGTATTTT. The chain is built from TRBV2 and TRBJ2-3; weak D call: TRBD2 (5 bases). Germline CDR1 reads SNHLY; CDR2 reads FYNNEI. The CDR3 extends over 18 amino acids. Trimming took 4 bases from V and 2 from J, leaving 22 bases between them.

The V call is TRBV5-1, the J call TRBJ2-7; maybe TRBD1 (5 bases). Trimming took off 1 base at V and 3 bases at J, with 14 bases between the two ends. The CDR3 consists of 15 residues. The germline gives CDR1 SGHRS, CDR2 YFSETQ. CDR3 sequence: CASSLSPDRFYEQYF. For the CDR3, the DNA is TGCGCCAGCAGCTTGAGCCCAGACAGATTCTACGAGCAGTACTTC.

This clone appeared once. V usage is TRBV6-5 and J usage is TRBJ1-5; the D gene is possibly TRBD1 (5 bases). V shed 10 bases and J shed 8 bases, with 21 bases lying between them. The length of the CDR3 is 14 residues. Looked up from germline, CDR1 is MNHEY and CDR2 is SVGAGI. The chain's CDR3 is CATGGTGRLEPQHF. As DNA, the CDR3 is TGTGCCACTGGGGGGACGGGGCGTTTGGAGCCCCAGCATTTT.

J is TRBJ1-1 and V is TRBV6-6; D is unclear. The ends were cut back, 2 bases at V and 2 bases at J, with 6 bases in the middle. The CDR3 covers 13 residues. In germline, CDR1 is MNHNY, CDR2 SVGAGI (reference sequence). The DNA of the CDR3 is TGTGCCAGCAGTTACCTCTATAACACTGAAGCTTTCTTT. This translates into CASSYLYNTEAFF.

The DNA of the CDR3 is TGTGCCAGCAGTTTTAATGGCGGGGGGGCTCGGGAGACCCAGTACTTC. This translates into CASSFNGGGARETQYF. The chain is built from TRBV28 and TRBJ2-5, with 9 bases matching TRBD2. CDR1 MDHEN and CDR2 SYDVKM come from the germline V gene. The CDR3 is 16 residues long. The ends lost 3 bases at V and 5 bases at J; junction bases unmatched: 10.

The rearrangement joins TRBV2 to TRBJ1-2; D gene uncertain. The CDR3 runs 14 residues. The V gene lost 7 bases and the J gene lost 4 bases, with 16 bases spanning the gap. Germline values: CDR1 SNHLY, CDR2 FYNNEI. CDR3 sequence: CASMAGSRVYGYTF. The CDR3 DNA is TGTGCCAGCATGGCGGGTAGTCGGGTCTATGGCTACACCTTC.